This T cell receptor beta chain was observed in a study of early T cells in non-severe SARS-CoV-2 infection. Study-level background: Bulk RNA from unsorted whole blood was sequenced; chains were unpaired.

The library protocol tagged individual cDNA molecules with unique molecular identifiers. TCRdb redid the calling of the 5' RACE reads with MiXCR, one entry per CDR3 protein. The top ten clones hold roughly a sixth of a sample with about 70,000 distinct CDR3 sequences, roughly an eighth of them seen once. The CDR3 contains 14 residues. The germline gives CDR1 SGHAT, CDR2 FQNNGV. With 1 base removed from V and 7 bases from J, the gap between germline ends came to 11 bases. As to this clonotype: Its antigen remains unknown.

Study results and caveats: VDJdb matches were skewed toward anti-spike CD8 T cell responses.

Sample: whole blood, taken at baseline. The chain combines TRBV11-2 with TRBJ2-1, with D uncertain. The receptor was isolated from an adult who was a healthcare worker with PCR-confirmed SARS-CoV-2 infection or an uninfected control (not recorded which). The donor label of this sample is uncertain. The CDR3 sequence: CASSLAVLVNEQFF. In DNA, the CDR3 is TGTGCCAGCAGCTTAGCCGTTCTGGTGAATGAGCAGTTCTTC.